This record concerns one T cell receptor beta chain sequence. Sequencing was performed with immunoSEQ multiplex PCR; in TCRdb, only in-frame clones are kept and a portion is missing. The sample shows about 20,000 clones, 70% to 90% of them seen only once. This specimen comes from a study of control samples from healthy donors and cancer patients. This CDR3 has 17 amino acids. CDR1 SGHVS and CDR2 FQNEAQ come from the germline V gene. V lost 1 base and J 1 base, leaving 14 bases between the germline ends. This sequence originates from a woman in her sixties or seventies with head and neck cancer. The chain is built from TRBV7-8 and TRBJ1-5; no firm D call. The sequenced sample was PBMCs. CDR3 residues: CASSLESGDTSNQPQHF. Here the CDR3 DNA reads TGTGCCAGCAGCTTAGAAAGTGGCGACACCAGCAATCAGCCCCAGCATTTT.